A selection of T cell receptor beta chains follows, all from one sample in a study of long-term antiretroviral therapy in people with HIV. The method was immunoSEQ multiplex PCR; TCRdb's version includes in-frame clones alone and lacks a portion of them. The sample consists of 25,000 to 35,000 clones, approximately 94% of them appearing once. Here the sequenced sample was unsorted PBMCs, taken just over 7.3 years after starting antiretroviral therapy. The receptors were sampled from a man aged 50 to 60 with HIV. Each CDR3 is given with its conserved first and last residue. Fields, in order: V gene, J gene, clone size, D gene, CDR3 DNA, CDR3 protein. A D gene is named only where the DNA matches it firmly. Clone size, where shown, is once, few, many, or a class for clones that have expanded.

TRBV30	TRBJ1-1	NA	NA	TGTGCCTGGAGTTGGCAAGGGAACACTGAAGCTTTCTTT	CAWSWQGNTEAFF
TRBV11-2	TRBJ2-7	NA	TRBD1	TGTGCCAGCAGCCGGGACAGGTACTACGAGCAGTACTTC	CASSRDRYYEQYF
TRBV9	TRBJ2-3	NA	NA	TGTGCCAGCAGCGTTGGGGGCGCTGTTCGCACAGATACGCAGTATTTT	CASSVGGAVRTDTQYF
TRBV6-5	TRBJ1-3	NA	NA	TGTGCCAGCAGTTACGCTAGACAGGCTGGAAACACCATATATTTT	CASSYARQAGNTIYF
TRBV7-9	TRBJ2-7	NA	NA	TGTGCCAGCAGCCCCACCTCAGGGGAATACGAGCAGTACTTC	CASSPTSGEYEQYF
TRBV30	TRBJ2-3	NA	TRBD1	TGTGCCTGGAGTGCCGGACAGGGGGCTACAGATACGCAGTATTTT	CAWSAGQGATDTQYF
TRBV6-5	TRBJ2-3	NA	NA	TGTGCCAGCAGGGACAGCACAGATACGCAGTATTTT	CASRDSTDTQYF
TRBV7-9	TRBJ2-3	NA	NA	TGTGCCAGCAGCCTTAGCGCAGATACGCAGTATTTT	CASSLSADTQYF
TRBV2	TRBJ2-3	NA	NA	TGTGCCAGCAGTGAAGCCGGGACCTCTAGCACAGATACGCAGTATTTT	CASSEAGTSSTDTQYF
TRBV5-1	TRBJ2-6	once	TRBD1	TGCGCCAGCAGCCCCCAGGGGGCTGGGGCCAACGTCCTGACTTTC	CASSPQGAGANVLTF
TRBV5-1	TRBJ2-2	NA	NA	TGCGCCAGCAGCTTCAGCCAGGGGAACACCGGGGAGCTGTTTTTT	CASSFSQGNTGELFF
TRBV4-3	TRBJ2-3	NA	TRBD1	TGCGCCAGCAGCCAGGACAGGGAAGATACGCAGTATTTT	CASSQDREDTQYF
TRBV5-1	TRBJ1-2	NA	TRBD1	TGCGCCAGCAGCTTAGATCCGGACAGGGCTGAGAGATATGGCTACACCTTC	CASSLDPDRAERYGYTF
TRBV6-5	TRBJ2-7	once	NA	TGTGCCAGCAGCCGGGAAACCTACGAGCAGTACTTC	CASSRETYEQYF
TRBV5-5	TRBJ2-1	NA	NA	TGTGCCAGCAGCTTGGGGGTGGGGGTCAATGAGCAGTTCTTC	CASSLGVGVNEQFF
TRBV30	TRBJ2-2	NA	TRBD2	TGTGCCTGGAGACCATGGACTAGCGACACCGGGGAGCTGTTTTTT	CAWRPWTSDTGELFF
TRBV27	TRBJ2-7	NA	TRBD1	TGTGCCAGCAGTTTAGGGGACAGGGCCTACGAGCAGTACTTC	CASSLGDRAYEQYF
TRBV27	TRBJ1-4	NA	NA	TGTGCCAGCAGCCCGGACATTACGGTATCTAATGAAAAACTGTTTTTT	CASSPDITVSNEKLFF
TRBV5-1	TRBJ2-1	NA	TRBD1	TGCGCCAGCAGCCCGGGACAGTCATTTAATGAGCAGTTCTTC	CASSPGQSFNEQFF
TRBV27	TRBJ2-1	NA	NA	TGTGCCAGCAGTTTATATTCCTTAGGTAGCTCCTACAATGAGCAGTTCTTC	CASSLYSLGSSYNEQFF
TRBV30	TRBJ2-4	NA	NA	TGTGCCTGGACAGGGTCTGAAGACATTCAGTACTTC	CAWTGSEDIQYF
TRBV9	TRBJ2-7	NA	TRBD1	TGTGCCAGCAGCGTAGGGGGGACAGGGATTTACGAGCAGTACTTC	CASSVGGTGIYEQYF
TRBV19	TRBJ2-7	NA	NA	TGTGCCAGTAGTCCGGGACGTCCCGGGGAGCAGTACTTC	CASSPGRPGEQYF
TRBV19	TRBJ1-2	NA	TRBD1	TGTGCCAGTAGTAACAGGGGTAACTATGGCTACACCTTC	CASSNRGNYGYTF
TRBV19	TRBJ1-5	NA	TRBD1	TGTGCCAGTAGTAATCTACAGGGGCCGGGTCAGCCCCAGCATTTT	CASSNLQGPGQPQHF
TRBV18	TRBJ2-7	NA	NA	TGTGCCAGCTCACCATCATTAGGACAAGAGTACGAGCAGTACTTC	CASSPSLGQEYEQYF
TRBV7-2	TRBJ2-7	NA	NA	TGTGCCAGCAGCTTAGGGCAGGGTCCAACCTACGAGCAGTACTTC	CASSLGQGPTYEQYF
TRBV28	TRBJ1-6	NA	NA	TGTGCCAGCAGTTTAAGGGACTCACCCCTCCACTTT	CASSLRDSPLHF
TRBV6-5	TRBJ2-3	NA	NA	TGTGCCAGCAGTCCCGGGGGCACAGATACGCAGTATTTT	CASSPGGTDTQYF
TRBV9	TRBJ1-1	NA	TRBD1	TGTGCCAGCAGCGTAGCGGGTTCAGGGGGGACTGAAGCTTTCTTT	CASSVAGSGGTEAFF
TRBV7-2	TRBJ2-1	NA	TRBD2	TGTGCCAGCAGCTCACGGAATCCGGGACTAGGTTCCAATGAGCAGTTCTTC	CASSSRNPGLGSNEQFF
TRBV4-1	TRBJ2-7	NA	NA	TGCGCCAGCAGCCAAGTCTTAACCCCCTCCGGCGAGCAGTACTTC	CASSQVLTPSGEQYF
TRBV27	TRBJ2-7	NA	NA	TGTGCCAGCAGTTTGATGGCAGGGCCAGGGACCGAGCAGTACTTC	CASSLMAGPGTEQYF
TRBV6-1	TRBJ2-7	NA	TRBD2	TGTGCCAGCAGTGAAGAAAGCGGGGGGGCAAGCGAGCAGTACTTC	CASSEESGGASEQYF
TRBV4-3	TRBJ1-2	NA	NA	TGCGCCAGCAGCCAAGAGGTACGAATCTATGGCTACACCTTC	CASSQEVRIYGYTF
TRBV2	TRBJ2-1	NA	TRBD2	TGTGCCAGCAATTGGGGACTAGCGGGGGATGGGGATGAGCAGTTCTTC	CASNWGLAGDGDEQFF
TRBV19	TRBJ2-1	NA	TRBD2	TGTGCCAGTAGTATAGTACTAGCGGGGGGGCCGGCGTTCTTC	CASSIVLAGGPAFF
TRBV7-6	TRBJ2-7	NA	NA	TGTGCCAGCAGCTTGGGAGGGGCAGGGGGCATATACGAGCAGTACTTC	CASSLGGAGGIYEQYF
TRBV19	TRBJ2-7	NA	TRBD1	TGTGCCAGTCGACCCCCCGGGACAGGGGGATTTAAGGCCTACGAGCAGTACTTC	CASRPPGTGGFKAYEQYF
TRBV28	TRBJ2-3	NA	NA	TGTGCCAGCAGTCAGCGGGGGACAGGAGGGGATACGCAGTATTTT	CASSQRGTGGDTQYF
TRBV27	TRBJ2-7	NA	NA	TGTGCCAGCAGTTTATCTGGGACTCCCTACGAGCAGTACTTC	CASSLSGTPYEQYF
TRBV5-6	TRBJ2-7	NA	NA	TGTGCCAGCAGCTTGGAACAGACCCTCGAGCAGTACTTC	CASSLEQTLEQYF
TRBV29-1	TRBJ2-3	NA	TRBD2	TGCAGCGTCACTAGCGGGGGACGGAATACGCAGTATTTT	CSVTSGGRNTQYF